The 8 T cell receptor beta chains presented below share a single source sample, sequenced in a study of identical twins. TCRdb reprocessed the 5' RACE reads with MiXCR, giving one entry per CDR3 protein. The repertoire holds about 210,000 distinct CDR3 sequences, with roughly a tenth as singletons. Sequencing was performed on memory (CD45RO+) T cells sorted from blood. These receptors were taken from a woman between 18 and 29 years old in good health.

About this clonotype itself: The junction does not match germline at one end; this may be a read error. This chain links TRBV9 with TRBJ2-1; 16 positions agree with TRBD2. The CDR3 runs to 16 residues. Looked up from germline, CDR1 is SGDLS and CDR2 is YYNGEE. The DNA of the CDR3 is TGTGCCAGCAGCGGAACACCGGGACTAGCGGGGGGGCCGCTGGTCTTC. This codes for CASSGTPGLAGGPLVF.

The chain links TRBV7-9 to TRBJ1-1; unclear D gene. V lost 7 bases and J lost 0, with 9 bases in between. The germline V gene has CDR1 SEHNR and CDR2 FQNEAQ (reference sequence). The CDR3 contains 13 residues. CDR3 protein: CASNGRLNTEAFF. CDR3 DNA sequence: TGTGCCAGCAACGGGCGACTGAACACTGAAGCTTTCTTT.

This clonotype was counted a few times. The genes are TRBV7-9 and TRBJ1-4; 11 bases map to TRBD1. The CDR3 consists of 14 residues. CDR1 SEHNR and CDR2 FQNEAQ come from the germline V gene (reference sequence). V was pared by 7 bases and J by 8 bases, with 6 bases of the junction left unmatched. The CDR3 DNA reads TGTGCCAGCACCCGGACAGGGGGCACAGAAAAACTGTTTTTT. Translating gives CASTRTGGTEKLFF. Full variable domain (missing parts from reference TRBV7-9 and TRBJ1-4): DTGVSQNPRHKITKRGQNVTFRCDPISEHNRLYWYRQTLGQGPEFLTYFQNEAQLEKSRLLSDRFSAERPKGSFSTLEIQRTEQGDSAMYLCASTRTGGTEKLFFGSGTQLSVL.

This chain joins TRBV20-1 and TRBJ2-3; possible D gene TRBD1, 6 bases. This CDR3 contains 15 residues. The germline gives CDR1 DFQATT, CDR2 SNEGSKA (reference sequence). The V gene lost 5 bases and the J gene lost 6 bases, with 21 bases spanning the gap. The CDR3 sequence is CSAPPLGTRGDTQYF. The CDR3 bases are TGCAGTGCTCCCCCTCTCGGGACAAGAGGGGATACGCAGTATTTT.

The chain joins TRBV7-9 to TRBJ1-4, with 8 bases aligning to TRBD1. The CDR3 totals 16 residues. J gave up 7 bases and V 2 bases, and 9 bases lay outside the gene matches. The germline V gene encodes CDR1 SEHNR and CDR2 FQNEAQ (reference sequence). The CDR3 spells CASSLPQTGGIEKLFF. CDR3 in DNA: TGTGCCAGCAGCTTACCTCAAACAGGGGGAATTGAAAAACTGTTTTTT.

This clonotype was detected once. J is TRBJ2-5 and V is TRBV5-6, with no clear D. This CDR3 spans 13 amino acids. Germline V gene sequence: CDR1 SGHDT, CDR2 YYEEEE. The V end was cut by 3 bases, the J end by 4 bases, with 10 bases between. CDR3 loop: CASSSGAGETQYF. CDR3 nucleotides: TGTGCCAGCAGCTCGGGCGCAGGAGAGACCCAGTACTTC.

The rearrangement uses TRBV29-1 and TRBJ1-3; D gene ambiguous. Trimming stripped 4 bases from V and 2 bases from J, with 6 bases between. The CDR3 sequence is 12 residues long. Germline CDR1 is SQVTM and CDR2 is ANQGSEA. The CDR3 DNA sequence: TGCAGCGTTGGCTCTCCTGGAAACACCATATATTTT. It codes for CSVGSPGNTIYF.

This clonotype was observed at least ten times. This chain connects TRBV5-1 to TRBJ2-3; TRBD2 might be the D (6 bases). The V and J ends lost 4 bases and 0 bases respectively, with 15 bases between them. CDR3 size: 16 residues. Germline V gene lookup returns CDR1 SGHRS and CDR2 YFSETQ. CDR3 sequence (DNA): TGCGCCAGCAGCCGCCTCGGGGGAGGAAGCACAGATACGCAGTATTTT. Protein sequence: CASSRLGGGSTDTQYF. Looking up the rest from reference TRBV5-1 and TRBJ2-3 gives the full variable domain: KAGVTQTPRYLIKTRGQQVTLSCSPISGHRSVSWYQQTPGQGLQFLFEYFSETQRNKGNFPGRFSGRQFSNSRSEMNVSTLELGDSALYLCASSRLGGGSTDTQYFGPGTRLTVL.